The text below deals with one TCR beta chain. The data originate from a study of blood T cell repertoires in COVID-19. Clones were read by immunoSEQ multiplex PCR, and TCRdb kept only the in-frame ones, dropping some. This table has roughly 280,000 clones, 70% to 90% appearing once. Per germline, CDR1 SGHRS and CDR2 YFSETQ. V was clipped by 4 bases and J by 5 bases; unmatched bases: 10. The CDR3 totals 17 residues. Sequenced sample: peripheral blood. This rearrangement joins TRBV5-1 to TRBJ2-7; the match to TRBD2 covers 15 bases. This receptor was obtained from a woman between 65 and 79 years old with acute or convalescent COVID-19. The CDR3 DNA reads TGCGCCAGCAGCCGCTCCGGGACTAGCGGGGGGAGGGACGAGCAGTACTTC. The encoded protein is CASSRSGTSGGRDEQYF.